A single sample gave rise to the 12 T cell receptor beta chains below, sequenced in a study of control samples from healthy donors and cancer patients. The data were produced by immunoSEQ multiplex PCR, yet TCRdb's version contains in-frame clones alone and is incomplete. Among about 85,000 clones listed, roughly 86% were seen once. The sequenced material came from blood. These receptors were obtained from a man over 45 in good health.

The rearrangement uses TRBV19 and TRBJ2-3, with D unclear. CDR3 length: 14 residues. Germline V CDR1 and CDR2: LNHDA, SQIVND (reference sequence). The V end was cut by 3 bases, the J end by 0 bases, with 7 bases between. CDR3 residues: CASSIVSSTDTQYF. In DNA form, the CDR3 reads TGTGCCAGTAGTATCGTCTCCAGCACAGATACGCAGTATTTT.

The CDR3 DNA is TGTGCCAGCAGACAAGTCCTGAGTGGTGACACTGAAGCTTTCTTT. Translation: CASRQVLSGDTEAFF. V gene TRBV6-5 combines with J gene TRBJ1-1; D unresolved. V was clipped by 6 bases and J by 3 bases, with 17 bases between them. This CDR3 has 15 amino acids. Looked up from germline, CDR1 is MNHEY and CDR2 is SVGAGI.

Only one count was recorded for this clone. V gene TRBV24-1 combines with J gene TRBJ2-1, with TRBD2 as a possible D gene (6 bases). The V end was cut by 3 bases, the J end by 4 bases, with 21 bases between. The CDR3 runs to 18 residues. The germline V gene encodes CDR1 KGHDR and CDR2 SFDVKD. The CDR3 is CATSDEVLFWGTYNEQFF. The DNA for the CDR3 is TGTGCCACCAGTGATGAAGTACTGTTTTGGGGGACTTACAATGAGCAGTTCTTC.

The chain recombines TRBV19 with TRBJ1-2; the D is unclear. Trimming removed 2 bases at V and 4 bases at J, with 8 bases between. This CDR3 contains 13 residues. Germline CDR1 reads LNHDA; CDR2 reads SQIVND (reference sequence). As DNA, the CDR3 is TGTGCCAGTAGTATACAGGCCACCTATGGCTACACCTTC. This codes for CASSIQATYGYTF. The entire variable domain, with the rest obtained from reference TRBV19 and TRBJ1-2, is as follows: DGGITQSPKYLFRKEGQNVTLSCEQNLNHDAMYWYRQDPGQGLRLIYYSQIVNDFQKGDIAEGYSVSREKKESFPLTVTSAQKNPTAFYLCASSIQATYGYTFGSGTRLTVV.

Comment on this clone: Germline and junction disagree at one end, which may indicate a read error. V gene TRBV7-8 combines with J gene TRBJ2-6; TRBD2 matches 8 bases. This CDR3 has 15 amino acids. CDR1 is SGHVS and CDR2 is FQNEAQ in the germline V gene. DNA of the CDR3: TGTGCCAGCAGCCTAGCGGGTTCCGGGGCCAACGTCCTGACTTTC. This codes for CASSLAGSGANVLTF.

V is TRBV5-5 and J is TRBJ1-5; D unresolved. Germline V CDR1 and CDR2: SGHKS, YYEKEE (reference sequence). The CDR3 spans 14 residues. V was clipped by 2 bases and J by 0 bases, with 6 bases between them. The CDR3 here is CASSFSYSNQPQHF. CDR3 DNA: TGTGCCAGCAGCTTCTCTTATAGCAATCAGCCCCAGCATTTT.

This clone was counted once. This chain joins TRBV3-1 (or the pseudogene TRBV3-2) and TRBJ1-1; D is ambiguous. V was pared by 4 bases and J by 0 bases, with 6 bases between. The CDR3 totals 13 residues. Germline lookup yields CDR1 LGHDT and CDR2 YNNKEL (reference sequence). The CDR3 DNA follows: TGTGCCAGCAGCCGACGGATGAACACTGAAGCTTTCTTT. The encoded protein is CASSRRMNTEAFF.

DNA for the CDR3: TGCGCCAGCAGCTTGGGCTACAATCAGCCCCAGCATTTT. This codes for CASSLGYNQPQHF. The chain uses TRBV5-1 and TRBJ1-5; D unclear. V was clipped by 0 bases and J by 3 bases, with 4 bases between them. Germline assignment: CDR1 SGHRS and CDR2 YFSETQ. This CDR3 spans 13 amino acids. Filled out from reference TRBV5-1 and TRBJ1-5, the complete variable domain reads KAGVTQTPRYLIKTRGQQVTLSCSPISGHRSVSWYQQTPGQGLQFLFEYFSETQRNKGNFPGRFSGRQFSNSRSEMNVSTLELGDSALYLCASSLGYNQPQHFGDGTRLSIL.

This rearrangement joins TRBV2 to TRBJ2-3; perhaps D is TRBD1 or TRBD2 (6 bases each). Germline lookup yields CDR1 SNHLY and CDR2 FYNNEI. There are 15 residues in the CDR3. The V gene lost 7 bases and the J gene lost 2 bases, with 16 bases spanning the gap. DNA of the CDR3: TGTGCCAGCACTAGTCTCCCGGGGGCCACAGATACGCAGTATTTT. Translating it yields CASTSLPGATDTQYF.

The chain recombines TRBV4-1 with TRBJ2-7; TRBD1 agrees at 9 bases. The germline gives CDR1 MGHRA, CDR2 YSYEKL. The V gene end was trimmed by 1 base and the J gene end by 4 bases; junction bases not matched to a gene: 2. There are 14 residues in the CDR3. The CDR3 bases are TGCGCCAGCAGCCAAGTGGACAGGGGTTACGAGCAGTACTTC. Translation gives CASSQVDRGYEQYF.

This rearrangement joins TRBV5-4 to TRBJ1-2; D uncertain. The germline V and J ends were trimmed by 0 bases and 5 bases, with 14 bases remaining between them. The germline V gene encodes CDR1 SGHNT and CDR2 YYREEE (reference sequence). This CDR3 has 15 residues. The CDR3 sequence: CASSLGPTIGYGYTF. CDR3 DNA: TGTGCCAGCAGCTTGGGACCGACCATTGGGTATGGCTACACCTTC.

There are a few counts of this clone. The CDR3 bases are TGTGCCAGCACCCTCTCGGGGGGCGGGGAGCTGTTTTTT. Protein: CASTLSGGGELFF. The gene calls are TRBV6-4 and TRBJ2-2; the match to TRBD2 covers 7 bases. CDR1 and CDR2 (germline): MRHNA, SNTAGT. This CDR3 has 13 residues. The trim removed 7 bases at V and 7 bases at J, leaving 6 bases unmatched.